The sequence of this T cell receptor (beta chain) was determined in a study of blood T cell repertoires in COVID-19. Study-wide context: Researchers got acute and convalescent COVID-19 samples from the United States, Italy and Spain. Sample material is recorded as cDNA or gDNA derived from T cells, B-cell-depleted T cells, or PBMCs.

The germline CDR1 and CDR2 sequences are MGHRA and YSYEKL. CDR3 length equals 17 residues. The V and J ends lost 0 bases and 5 bases, in that order; junction bases with no gene match: 8. In its sample, this clone was seen once. Using immunoSEQ multiplex PCR, the repertoire was profiled, and TCRdb retains in-frame clones only, with some absent. The data contain 65,000 to 70,000 clones, more than 70% of them singletons. The sequencing sample was made of peripheral blood. V and J are TRBV4-1 and TRBJ2-2; TRBD1 aligns across 8 bases. The clonotype originates from a human donor in a cohort sampled during active COVID-19. In DNA, the CDR3 is TGCGCCAGCAGCCAAGATTGGCAGGGGGCTCGGACCGGGGAGCTGTTTTTT. Protein: CASSQDWQGARTGELFF.